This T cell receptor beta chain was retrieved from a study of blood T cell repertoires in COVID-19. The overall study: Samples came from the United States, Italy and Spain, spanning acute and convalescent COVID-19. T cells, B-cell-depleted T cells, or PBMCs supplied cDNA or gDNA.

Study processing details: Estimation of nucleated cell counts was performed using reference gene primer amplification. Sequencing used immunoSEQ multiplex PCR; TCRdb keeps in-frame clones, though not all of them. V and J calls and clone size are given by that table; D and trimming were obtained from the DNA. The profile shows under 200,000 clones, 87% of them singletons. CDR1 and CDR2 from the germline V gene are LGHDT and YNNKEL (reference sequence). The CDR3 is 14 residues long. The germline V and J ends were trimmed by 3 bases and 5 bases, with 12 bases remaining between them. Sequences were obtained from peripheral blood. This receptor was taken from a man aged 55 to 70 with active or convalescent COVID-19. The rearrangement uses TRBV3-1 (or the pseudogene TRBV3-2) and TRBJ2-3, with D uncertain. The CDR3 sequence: CASSQVVAKDTQYF. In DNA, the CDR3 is TGTGCCAGCAGCCAGGTAGTAGCAAAAGATACGCAGTATTTT.